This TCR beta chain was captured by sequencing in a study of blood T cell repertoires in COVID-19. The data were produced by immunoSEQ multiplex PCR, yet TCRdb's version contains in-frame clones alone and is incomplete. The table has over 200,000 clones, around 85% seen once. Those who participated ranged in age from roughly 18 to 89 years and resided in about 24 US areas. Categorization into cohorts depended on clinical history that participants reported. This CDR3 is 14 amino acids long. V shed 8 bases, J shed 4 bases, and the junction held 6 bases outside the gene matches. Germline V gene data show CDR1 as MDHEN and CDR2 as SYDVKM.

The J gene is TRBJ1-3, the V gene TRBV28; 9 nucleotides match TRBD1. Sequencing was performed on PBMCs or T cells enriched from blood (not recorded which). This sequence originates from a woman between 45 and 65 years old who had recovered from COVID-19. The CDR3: CASGGQGQGNTIYF. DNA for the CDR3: TGTGCCAGCGGTGGACAGGGGCAGGGAAACACCATATATTTT.